What follows are 26 T cell receptor beta chains derived from one specimen sequenced in a study of a mutant IDH1 vaccine in newly diagnosed glioma. Antigens of these TCRs are unknown. This table comes from immunoSEQ multiplex PCR, and its TCRdb copy is limited to in-frame clones, with some not included. The sample holds some 48,000 clones; around four fifths are singletons and the top ten take 1.5% to 2%. Regarding time point: week 5, during vaccination. Vaccination used 300 ug of mutant IDH1 20-mer peptide per dose, with topical imiquimod. Source: PBMCs, taken from a glioma patient whose treatment included an IDH1 peptide vaccine. The receptors were sampled from a woman aged 40 to 55 with glioma.

A single count supports this clone. The chain carries TRBV21-1 and TRBJ2-2; the D call TRBD1 from the table was never checked on the DNA. TRBV21-1 corresponds to a pseudogene. CDR3 size: 16 residues. The chain's CDR3 is CASSKSGTANTGELFF. The CDR3 bases are TGTGCCAGCAGCAAGTCCGGGACAGCGAACACCGGGGAGCTGTTTTTT.

The CDR3: CASSPQFSMNTEAFF. CDR3 bases: TGTGCCAGCTCACCCCAGTTCTCTATGAACACTGAAGCTTTCTTT. The V and J genes are TRBV18 and TRBJ1-1; unclear D gene. CDR1 and CDR2 (germline): KGHSH, LQKENI. V lost 3 bases, J lost 0 bases, and 11 bases lay in between. The CDR3 has 15 residues. The full variable domain, with the rest looked up from reference TRBV18 and TRBJ1-1, is NAGVMQNPRHLVRRRGQEARLRCSPMKGHSHVYWYRQLPEEGLKFMVYLQKENIIDESGMPKERFSAEFPKEGPSILRIQQVVRGDSAAYFCASSPQFSMNTEAFFGQGTRLTVV.

The rearrangement uses TRBV2 and TRBJ1-2; 8 bases fit TRBD1. The germline V gene has CDR1 SNHLY and CDR2 FYNNEI. The ends lost 8 bases at V and 5 bases at J; junction bases unmatched: 13. The CDR3 sequence is 15 residues long. The CDR3 DNA sequence: TGTGCCAGCCCGAACCGGGACAGGAAAGGGTATGGCTACACCTTC. Amino acid sequence: CASPNRDRKGYGYTF. Based on the CDR3 plus reference TRBV2 and TRBJ1-2, the full variable domain is EPEVTQTPSHQVTQMGQEVILRCVPISNHLYFYWYRQILGQKVEFLVSFYNNEISEKSEIFDDQFSVERPDGSNFTLKIRSTKLEDSAMYFCASPNRDRKGYGYTFGSGTRLTVV.

The chain carries TRBV6-5 and TRBJ2-1, with a possible D match to TRBD2 (6 bases). The V gene's germline CDR1 is MNHEY and CDR2 SVGAGI. The ends were cut back, 7 bases at V and 5 bases at J, with 15 bases in the middle. The CDR3 runs 14 residues. The CDR3 nucleotides are TGTGCCAGCAAAACTAGCTTTAGCCACAATGAGCAGTTCTTC. Its protein product is CASKTSFSHNEQFF.

The chain is built from TRBV28 and TRBJ2-5; 8 bases are a match to TRBD1. Germline loops: CDR1 MDHEN, CDR2 SYDVKM. V shed 6 bases and J 4 bases; nucleotides not matched to a gene: 4. The CDR3 is made up of 13 amino acids. CDR3: CASREGQAETQYF. Here the CDR3 DNA reads TGTGCCAGCAGGGAGGGACAGGCAGAGACCCAGTACTTC. The variable domain in full, completed from reference TRBV28 and TRBJ2-5, reads DVKVTQSSRYLVKRTGEKVFLECVQDMDHENMFWYRQDPGLGLRLIYFSYDVKMKEKGDIPEGYSVSREKKERFSLILESASTNQTSMYLCASREGQAETQYFGPGTRLLVL.

The V gene is TRBV30, the J gene TRBJ2-1; D unresolved. Germline values: CDR1 GTSNPN, CDR2 SVGIG (reference sequence). Trimming pared 8 bases from V and 1 base from J, leaving 9 bases between. CDR3 length: 12 residues. DNA of the CDR3: TGTGCCAACTCGTTATCCTACAATGAGCAGTTCTTC. This gives the protein CANSLSYNEQFF.

The rearrangement joins TRBV15 to TRBJ1-2; D is ambiguous. The CDR3 length is 18 residues. Trimming removed 0 bases at V and 3 bases at J, with 20 bases between. Per germline, CDR1 LNHNV and CDR2 YYDKDF (reference sequence). The CDR3 coding sequence is TGTGCCACCAGCAGAGATCGAACCCCAGATACCTTATACTATGGCTACACCTTC. It translates to CATSRDRTPDTLYYGYTF.

This chain uses TRBV6-1 with TRBJ1-5; 7 nucleotides agree with TRBD1. J gave up 5 bases and V 6 bases, and 10 bases lay outside the gene matches. The CDR3 is made up of 15 amino acids. In germline, CDR1 is MNHNS, CDR2 SASEGT. CDR3 residues: CASSPSGTDDQPQHF. The CDR3 nucleotides read TGTGCCAGCAGCCCGTCGGGGACAGATGATCAGCCCCAGCATTTT.

The rearrangement uses TRBV9 and TRBJ2-2; D unresolved. The V and J ends lost 1 base and 0 bases respectively, with 10 bases between them. CDR1 and CDR2 (germline): SGDLS, YYNGEE. This CDR3 is built from 16 residues. This CDR3 reads CASSVRGDSNTGELFF. The CDR3 DNA follows: TGTGCCAGCAGCGTAAGAGGAGATTCGAACACCGGGGAGCTGTTTTTT.

The rearrangement uses TRBV19 and TRBJ1-2; D is uncertain. Germline assignment: CDR1 LNHDA and CDR2 SQIVND (reference sequence). The V gene lost 5 bases and the J gene lost 3 bases, with 7 bases spanning the gap. This CDR3 region has 12 residues. CDR3 in DNA: TGTGCCAGTAGTCTAGGGCACTATGGCTACACCTTC. It translates to CASSLGHYGYTF.

This sequence joins TRBV4-1 and TRBJ2-7; TRBD1 matches 10 bases. J gave up 3 bases and V 4 bases, and 3 bases lay outside the gene matches. The CDR3 has 14 residues. In germline, CDR1 is MGHRA, CDR2 YSYEKL. The CDR3 sequence: CASSLGQGGYEQYF. The DNA of the CDR3 is TGCGCCAGCAGCCTTGGACAGGGGGGCTACGAGCAGTACTTC.

The V gene is TRBV5-1, the J gene TRBJ1-4; the D is unclear. V dropped 0 bases and J dropped 8 bases, with 11 bases sitting between them. Germline values: CDR1 SGHRS, CDR2 YFSETQ. There are 14 residues in the CDR3. CDR3 DNA sequence: TGCGCCAGCAGCTTGGAGGGTAGAAGGGAAAAACTGTTTTTT. Residues: CASSLEGRREKLFF.

The genes are TRBV30 and TRBJ2-7; TRBD1 matches 9 bases. The CDR3 is 14 amino acids. Germline loops: CDR1 GTSNPN, CDR2 SVGIG (reference sequence). The junction had 3 bases not matched to a gene; V was cut back by 0 bases and J by 3 bases. The DNA for the CDR3 is TGTGCCTGGAGTGTGGGACAGGGCGTCTACGAGCAGTACTTC. This encodes CAWSVGQGVYEQYF.

This clone appeared a single time. This chain uses TRBV6-5 with TRBJ1-1; D remains ambiguous. CDR1 is MNHEY, CDR2 SVGAGI, per germline. V lost 4 bases to trimming and J lost 12 bases, with 12 bases between them. This CDR3 has 11 amino acids. The CDR3 here is CASSSQDRPFF. The CDR3 DNA sequence: TGTGCCAGCAGTTCCCAGGATAGACCTTTCTTT.

The chain couples TRBV7-6 to TRBJ2-2; the D is unclear. The CDR3 is 12 residues long. V lost 1 base, J lost 6 bases, and 3 bases lay in between. Germline CDR1 SGHVS, CDR2 FNYEAQ. The CDR3 DNA reads TGTGCCAGCAGCTTAGGGCCCGGGGAGCTGTTTTTT. Translated, it gives CASSLGPGELFF.

The chain joins TRBV6-1 to TRBJ2-7, with 7 bases that match TRBD1. Germline V gives CDR1 MNHNS, CDR2 SASEGT. The V segment lost 10 bases and the J segment 5 bases; nucleotides outside the gene matches: 17. The CDR3 covers 15 residues. CDR3 protein: CATQGWTGYRNEQYF. The CDR3 DNA reads TGTGCCACCCAGGGGTGGACAGGTTATCGGAACGAGCAGTACTTC.

V usage is TRBV27 and J usage is TRBJ2-7; a weak D match, TRBD1 (6 bases). Trimming left V 3 bases short and J 3 bases short, with 15 bases between. CDR3 length: 15 amino acids. Germline V gene lookup returns CDR1 MNHEY and CDR2 SMNVEV (reference sequence). Here the CDR3 DNA reads TGTGCCAGCAGTTTTCGGCCGGCAGGGGACTACGAGCAGTACTTC. It yields the protein CASSFRPAGDYEQYF.

The CDR3 reads CASSDAGSTGELFF. Here the CDR3 DNA reads TGTGCCAGCAGTGATGCCGGGTCCACCGGGGAGCTGTTTTTT. The chain uses TRBV2 and TRBJ2-2; D is undetermined. V lost 3 bases and J lost 4, with 9 bases in between. Germline V gene data show CDR1 as SNHLY and CDR2 as FYNNEI. This CDR3 has 14 residues.

This clone was counted a few times. The chain combines TRBV9 with TRBJ1-1; D unclear. The CDR3 sequence is 14 residues long. V dropped 3 bases and J dropped 5 bases, with 14 bases sitting between them. CDR1 is SGDLS, CDR2 YYNGEE, per germline. CDR3 protein: CASSALMAVTEAFF. The CDR3 DNA reads TGTGCCAGCAGCGCTTTAATGGCAGTAACTGAAGCTTTCTTT.

The V and J genes are TRBV5-6 and TRBJ1-2; no reliable D call. Trimming removed 1 base from V and 7 bases from J, with 14 bases in between. Germline loops: CDR1 SGHDT, CDR2 YYEEEE. The CDR3 covers 14 residues. As DNA, the CDR3 is TGTGCCAGCAGCTTGTTCCGGGGATGGGGTGGCTACACCTTC. Its protein is CASSLFRGWGGYTF.

The gene calls are TRBV7-9 and TRBJ2-1, with D perhaps TRBD1 (6 bases). Trimming cost V 5 bases and J 3 bases, with 14 bases left between them. The CDR3 spans 15 residues. Germline V gene sequence: CDR1 SEHNR, CDR2 FQNEAQ (reference sequence). The CDR3 sequence: CASSLPRGSYNEQFF. Here the CDR3 DNA reads TGTGCCAGCAGCCTCCCAAGGGGGAGCTACAATGAGCAGTTCTTC.

The CDR3 region has the DNA TGTGCCAGTACAGGAGGAGGTGGGAATACGCAGTATTTT. It specifies CASTGGGGNTQYF. This chain links TRBV19 with TRBJ2-3, with D perhaps TRBD2 (5 bases). The V gene lost 7 bases and the J gene lost 7 bases, with 15 bases spanning the gap. The CDR3 consists of 13 residues. Germline assignment: CDR1 LNHDA and CDR2 SQIVND (reference sequence). Combining the CDR3 with reference TRBV19 and TRBJ2-3 gives the whole variable domain DGGITQSPKYLFRKEGQNVTLSCEQNLNHDAMYWYRQDPGQGLRLIYYSQIVNDFQKGDIAEGYSVSREKKESFPLTVTSAQKNPTAFYLCASTGGGGNTQYFGPGTRLTVL.

V gene TRBV18 combines with J gene TRBJ2-4; D assignment may be TRBD1 or TRBD2 (7 bases each). The CDR3 spans 15 residues. With 3 bases removed from V and 3 bases from J, the gap between germline ends came to 12 bases. The germline V gene encodes CDR1 KGHSH and CDR2 LQKENI. The CDR3 DNA is TGTGCCAGCTCACCCCAGGGGGGGCTCAAAAACATTCAGTACTTC. Its protein product is CASSPQGGLKNIQYF.

The chain carries TRBV9 and TRBJ2-3; D remains ambiguous. This CDR3 comprises 13 residues. V gave up 4 bases and J gave up 4 bases, with 10 bases separating them. CDR1 SGDLS and CDR2 YYNGEE come from the germline V gene. DNA of the CDR3: TGTGCCAGCAGCCCCTATGGGGCAGATACGCAGTATTTT. This translates into CASSPYGADTQYF.

The J gene is TRBJ2-3, the V gene TRBV2; 12 bases match TRBD2. This CDR3 is 15 amino acids long. J gave up 7 bases and V 6 bases, and 8 bases lay outside the gene matches. Looked up from germline, CDR1 is SNHLY and CDR2 is FYNNEI. In DNA form, the CDR3 reads TGTGCCAGCAGGAGGACTAGCGGGGCTCCAAATACGCAGTATTTT. It codes for CASRRTSGAPNTQYF.

CDR3 coding DNA: TGTGCCAGCTCACCGGGACTAGTTTCCTACGAGCAGTACTTC. Translated: CASSPGLVSYEQYF. This sequence joins TRBV18 and TRBJ2-7; 8 bases line up with TRBD2. CDR3 size: 14 residues. The V and J ends lost 3 bases and 1 base, in that order; junction bases with no gene match: 2. Germline lookup yields CDR1 KGHSH and CDR2 LQKENI.